The 26 T cell receptor beta chains below come from one sample, sequenced in a study of control samples from healthy donors and cancer patients. Profiled with immunoSEQ multiplex PCR; TCRdb holds only in-frame clones, not every one. The repertoire holds 65,000 to 85,000 clones, with approximately 88% as singletons. Source material: PBMCs. The receptors stem from a woman aged 45-65 years with colorectal cancer.

This sequence joins TRBV18 and TRBJ2-5; 7 nucleotides line up with TRBD1. In germline, CDR1 is KGHSH, CDR2 LQKENI. V was pared by 0 bases and J by 7 bases, with 17 bases of the junction left unmatched. CDR3 length equals 18 residues. In DNA, the CDR3 is TGTGCCAGCTCACCACCTGGGAATTGGGACAGCTCCTCTTTGACCCAGTACTTC. Amino acid sequence: CASSPPGNWDSSSLTQYF.

CDR3 bases: TGTGCCAGCAGCTTTGGGGGGCAGACTAATGAAAAACTGTTTTTT. Translation gives CASSFGGQTNEKLFF. J is TRBJ1-4 and V is TRBV7-2; possibly TRBD1 for D (6 bases). Germline CDR1 SGHTA, CDR2 FQGNSA. CDR3 length: 15 amino acids. V shed 3 bases and J shed 2 bases, with 10 bases lying between them.

The V gene is TRBV10-1, the J gene TRBJ1-1; D gene ambiguous. This CDR3 contains 14 residues. Trimming removed 6 bases at V and 0 bases at J, with 11 bases between. Germline CDR1 is WNHNN and CDR2 is SYGVQD (reference sequence). Here the CDR3 DNA reads TGCGCCAGCAGGGGCTTATTGATGAACACTGAAGCTTTCTTT. It encodes CASRGLLMNTEAFF.

In its sample, this clone was seen once. The chain couples TRBV4-3 to TRBJ1-4; D is possibly TRBD1 (5 bases). Germline V gene lookup returns CDR1 LGHNA and CDR2 YSLEER. The V end lost 0 bases, the J end lost 1 base, and 6 bases lay between the germline ends. The CDR3 spans 15 residues. CDR3 loop: CASSQDRGTNEKLFF. The CDR3 bases are TGCGCCAGCAGCCAAGATAGGGGAACTAATGAAAAACTGTTTTTT.

V and J are TRBV19 and TRBJ1-2; the D gene is possibly TRBD1 (5 bases). Trimming cost V 7 bases and J 3 bases, with 12 bases left between them. The CDR3 is made up of 13 amino acids. Germline lookup yields CDR1 LNHDA and CDR2 SQIVND (reference sequence). The CDR3 protein is CASTPGADYGYTF. The CDR3 DNA sequence: TGTGCCAGTACCCCCGGGGCTGACTATGGCTACACCTTC.

The chain combines TRBV12-3 or TRBV12-4 with TRBJ2-7, with D possibly TRBD2 on 6 matching bases. The CDR3 is 12 residues long. Between the trimmed V and J ends, which lost 2 bases and 7 bases, there was a span of 9 bases. The CDR3 protein is CASSLRGREQYV. As DNA, the CDR3 is TGTGCCAGCAGTTTACGAGGGAGGGAGCAGTACGTC.

The V call is TRBV2, the J call TRBJ2-2; 10 nucleotides agree with TRBD1. The CDR3 spans 15 residues. J gave up 4 bases and V 5 bases, and 4 bases lay outside the gene matches. CDR1 SNHLY and CDR2 FYNNEI come from the germline V gene. In DNA form, the CDR3 reads TGTGCCAGCAGTCGTGGACAGGGGGGCACCGGGGAGCTGTTTTTT. Translating gives CASSRGQGGTGELFF.

The rearrangement joins TRBV3-1 (or the pseudogene TRBV3-2) to TRBJ1-1; D perhaps matches TRBD1 (5 bases). From germline, CDR1 is LGHDT and CDR2 YNNKEL (reference sequence). This CDR3 is 13 amino acids long. V lost 4 bases and J lost 7, with 13 bases in between. CDR3 DNA: TGTGCCAGCAGCCCGGGGGTCGGGGTTGAAGCTTTCTTT. This sequence encodes CASSPGVGVEAFF.

The chain carries TRBV28 and TRBJ1-1, with D perhaps TRBD1 (6 bases). Trimming left V 7 bases short and J 1 base short, with 10 bases between. The CDR3 consists of 13 residues. Germline V gives CDR1 MDHEN, CDR2 SYDVKM. The CDR3 coding sequence is TGTGCCAGCATCGACAGGAGGAACACTGAAGCTTTCTTT. Its protein product is CASIDRRNTEAFF.

The V gene is TRBV7-2, the J gene TRBJ1-2, with D unclear. This CDR3 comprises 14 residues. V lost 1 base to trimming and J lost 4 bases, with 10 bases between them. CDR1 and CDR2 (germline): SGHTA, FQGNSA. The CDR3 reads CASSLGSAAYGYTF. DNA of the CDR3: TGTGCCAGCAGCTTAGGATCGGCAGCCTATGGCTACACCTTC.

The rearrangement joins TRBV24-1 to TRBJ2-1; D is unresolved. This CDR3 spans 12 amino acids. Germline values: CDR1 KGHDR, CDR2 SFDVKD. V was cut by 2 bases and J by 4 bases, with 2 bases left in between. Written as DNA, the CDR3 is TGTGCCACCAGTGATTCTTACAATGAGCAGTTCTTC. It codes for CATSDSYNEQFF.

This clone was seen a handful of times. The rearrangement uses TRBV5-6 and TRBJ1-2, with D perhaps TRBD1 (6 bases). Per the germline V gene, CDR1 is SGHDT and CDR2 is YYEEEE. The CDR3 extends over 11 amino acids. Trimming stripped 7 bases from V and 6 bases from J, with 10 bases between. The CDR3 DNA is TGTGCCAGCGGCAGGGGAAATGGCTACACCTTC. It codes for CASGRGNGYTF. The full variable domain, rest sourced from reference TRBV5-6 and TRBJ1-2, is DAGVTQSPTHLIKTRGQQVTLRCSPKSGHDTVSWYQQALGQGPQFIFQYYEEEERQRGNFPDRFSGHQFPNYSSELNVNALLLGDSALYLCASGRGNGYTFGSGTRLTVV.

This clone was counted a few times. The chain links TRBV2 to TRBJ1-2, with a possible D match to TRBD1 (5 bases). The CDR3 sequence is 13 residues long. Trimming removed 1 base at V and 5 bases at J, with 8 bases between. CDR1 is SNHLY and CDR2 is FYNNEI in the germline V gene. CDR3 protein: CASSEGRVYGYTF. Written as DNA, the CDR3 is TGTGCCAGCAGTGAAGGCAGGGTGTATGGCTACACCTTC.

V is TRBV5-1 and J is TRBJ1-2, with TRBD1 matching 7 bases. Germline assignment: CDR1 SGHRS and CDR2 YFSETQ. V lost 0 bases and J lost 7; bases outside the gene matches: 6. This CDR3 spans 14 amino acids. The CDR3 protein is CASSLEQGTAGYTF. The CDR3 bases are TGCGCCAGCAGCTTGGAACAGGGGACCGCTGGCTACACCTTC.

This clone was seen a single time. This chain connects TRBV9 to TRBJ1-1; D not resolved. The CDR3 contains 15 residues. Trimming removed 4 bases at V and 3 bases at J, with 16 bases between. Germline lookup yields CDR1 SGDLS and CDR2 YYNGEE. The CDR3 sequence is CASSPQVGYYTEAFF. CDR3 bases: TGTGCCAGCAGCCCCCAAGTGGGCTATTACACTGAAGCTTTCTTT. The entire variable domain, with the rest obtained from reference TRBV9 and TRBJ1-1, is as follows: DSGVTQTPKHLITATGQRVTLRCSPRSGDLSVYWYQQSLDQGLQFLIQYYNGEERAKGNILERFSAQQFPDLHSELNLSSLELGDSALYFCASSPQVGYYTEAFFGQGTRLTVV.

The chain is built from TRBV5-1 and TRBJ2-5; perhaps TRBD2 as D (5 bases). There are 12 residues in the CDR3. Trimming stripped 5 bases from V and 1 base from J, with 6 bases between. Germline V CDR1 and CDR2: SGHRS, YFSETQ. This CDR3 reads CASRGSQETQYF. The CDR3 coding sequence is TGCGCCAGCAGGGGGAGCCAAGAGACCCAGTACTTC.

The chain has TRBV5-1 and TRBJ2-3; D is perhaps TRBD1 or TRBD2 (5 bases each). CDR1 and CDR2 (germline): SGHRS, YFSETQ. The CDR3 contains 17 residues. V lost 2 bases and J 2 bases, leaving 18 bases between the germline ends. This CDR3 is CASSFSGPRIHTDTQYF. The CDR3 bases are TGCGCCAGCAGCTTTTCGGGACCGAGAATTCACACAGATACGCAGTATTTT. The full variable domain, rest sourced from reference TRBV5-1 and TRBJ2-3, is KAGVTQTPRYLIKTRGQQVTLSCSPISGHRSVSWYQQTPGQGLQFLFEYFSETQRNKGNFPGRFSGRQFSNSRSEMNVSTLELGDSALYLCASSFSGPRIHTDTQYFGPGTRLTVL.

This chain links TRBV2 with TRBJ1-1; D is unclear. The germline V gene has CDR1 SNHLY and CDR2 FYNNEI. The CDR3 is 13 residues long. V lost 10 bases and J lost 0, with 12 bases in between. The CDR3 loop reads CATQGVLNTEAFF. The CDR3 DNA sequence: TGTGCCACTCAAGGAGTCCTGAACACTGAAGCTTTCTTT.

This clone was seen once. The chain employs TRBV6-2 or TRBV6-3 and TRBJ1-1, with D perhaps matching TRBD1 (5 bases). CDR3 length equals 12 residues. V was shortened by 1 base and J by 11 bases, with 11 bases between the two germline ends. The germline CDR1 and CDR2 sequences are MNHEY and SVGEGT. The CDR3 bases are TGTGCCAGCAGTTACTGGCAGGGTTCGGCTTTCTTT. This gives the protein CASSYWQGSAFF.

The genes are TRBV7-6 and TRBJ2-1; a weak D match, TRBD1 (7 bases). This CDR3 contains 14 residues. Per germline, CDR1 SGHVS and CDR2 FNYEAQ. Trimming cost V 5 bases and J 0 bases, with 8 bases left between them. The CDR3 reads CASSQGGSYNEQFF. CDR3 nucleotides: TGTGCCAGCAGCCAGGGGGGCTCCTACAATGAGCAGTTCTTC.

The chain couples TRBV28 to TRBJ1-5; D is ambiguous. Germline CDR1 MDHEN, CDR2 SYDVKM. V lost 10 bases, J lost 0 bases, and 13 bases lay in between. The CDR3 is made up of 14 amino acids. The CDR3: CATLRAASNQPQHF. In DNA form, the CDR3 reads TGTGCCACCCTCCGGGCAGCTAGCAATCAGCCCCAGCATTTT.

The chain employs TRBV12-3 or TRBV12-4 and TRBJ2-1; D gene unclear. This CDR3 is built from 12 residues. V dropped 0 bases and J dropped 6 bases, with 3 bases sitting between them. CDR3 DNA sequence: TGTGCCAGCAGTTTAGCGGGCAATGAGCAGTTCTTC. Its translation is CASSLAGNEQFF.

The V gene is TRBV28, the J gene TRBJ1-2; the match to TRBD1 covers 7 bases. J lost 2 bases, V lost 7 bases, and 7 bases had no gene match. CDR3 length: 14 residues. The germline V gene encodes CDR1 MDHEN and CDR2 SYDVKM. CDR3 DNA: TGTGCCAGCACCCTCCTGGACAGGAACTATGGCTACACCTTC. It is translated as CASTLLDRNYGYTF.

This rearrangement joins TRBV5-8 to TRBJ2-7; 10 bases match TRBD2. Germline values: CDR1 SGHTS, CDR2 YDEGEE. The CDR3 runs to 14 residues. Trimming cost V 4 bases and J 5 bases; bases outside gene matches: 6. CDR3 protein: CASSISGGRNEQYV. The CDR3 DNA is TGTGCCAGCAGCATTAGCGGGGGGCGCAACGAGCAGTACGTC.

This chain links TRBV18 with TRBJ2-5, with D possibly TRBD2 on 5 matching bases. Trimming pared 8 bases from V and 0 bases from J, leaving 10 bases between. Per germline, CDR1 KGHSH and CDR2 LQKENI. The CDR3 has 13 residues. The CDR3 sequence is CASRLQYQETQYF. The CDR3 coding sequence is TGTGCCAGCCGACTACAGTACCAAGAGACCCAGTACTTC.

V and J are TRBV6-1 and TRBJ1-5, with a possible D match to TRBD1 (6 bases). The CDR3 consists of 14 residues. The V gene's germline CDR1 is MNHNS and CDR2 SASEGT. V lost 1 base, J lost 2 bases, and 6 bases lay in between. The CDR3 here is CASSEGTGNQPQHF. The CDR3 DNA is TGTGCCAGCAGTGAAGGGACAGGCAATCAGCCCCAGCATTTT.